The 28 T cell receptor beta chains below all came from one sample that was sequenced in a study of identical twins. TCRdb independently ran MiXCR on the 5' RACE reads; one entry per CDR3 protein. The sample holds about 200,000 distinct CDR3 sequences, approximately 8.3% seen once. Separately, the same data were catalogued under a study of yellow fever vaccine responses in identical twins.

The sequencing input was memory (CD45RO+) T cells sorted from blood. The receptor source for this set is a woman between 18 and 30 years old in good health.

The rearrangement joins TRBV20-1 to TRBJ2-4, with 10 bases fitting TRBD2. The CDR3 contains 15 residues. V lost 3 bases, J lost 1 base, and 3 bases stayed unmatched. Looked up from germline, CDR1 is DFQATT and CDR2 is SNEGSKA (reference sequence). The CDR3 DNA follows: TGCAGTGCTAGCGTACTAGCGGGGGCCAAAAACATTCAGTACTTC. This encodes CSASVLAGAKNIQYF.

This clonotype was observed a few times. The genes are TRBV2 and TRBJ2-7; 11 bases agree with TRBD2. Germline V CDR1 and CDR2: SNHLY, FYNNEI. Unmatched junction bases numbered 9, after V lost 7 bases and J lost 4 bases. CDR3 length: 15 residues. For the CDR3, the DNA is TGTGCCAGCAAGGTAGCGGGAGGGCCTTATTACGAGCAGTACTTC. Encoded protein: CASKVAGGPYYEQYF.

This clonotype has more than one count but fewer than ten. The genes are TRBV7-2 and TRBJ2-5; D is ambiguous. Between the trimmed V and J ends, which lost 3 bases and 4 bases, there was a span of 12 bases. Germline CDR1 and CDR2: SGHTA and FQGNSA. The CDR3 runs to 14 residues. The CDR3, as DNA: TGTGCCAGCAGCTTTATCCACCGGCCAGAGACCCAGTACTTC. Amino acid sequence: CASSFIHRPETQYF.

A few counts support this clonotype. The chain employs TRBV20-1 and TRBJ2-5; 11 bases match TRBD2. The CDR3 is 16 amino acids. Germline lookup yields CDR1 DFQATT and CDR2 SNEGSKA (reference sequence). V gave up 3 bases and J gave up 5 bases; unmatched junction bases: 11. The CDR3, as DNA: TGCAGTGCTAGTCCCCTAGCGGGAGGAATTGTGGAGACCCAGTACTTC. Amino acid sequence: CSASPLAGGIVETQYF.

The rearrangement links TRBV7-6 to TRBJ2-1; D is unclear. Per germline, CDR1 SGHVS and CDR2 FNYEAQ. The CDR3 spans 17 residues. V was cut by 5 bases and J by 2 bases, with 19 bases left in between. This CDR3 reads CASSNNGRTLTYNEQFF. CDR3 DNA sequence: TGTGCCAGCAGCAACAACGGACGTACTCTAACCTACAATGAGCAGTTCTTC.

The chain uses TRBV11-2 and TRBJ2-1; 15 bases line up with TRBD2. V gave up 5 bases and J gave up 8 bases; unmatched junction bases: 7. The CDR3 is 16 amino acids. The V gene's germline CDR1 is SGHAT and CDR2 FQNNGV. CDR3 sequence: CASSPGLAGGNHEQFF. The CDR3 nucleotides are TGTGCCAGCAGCCCTGGACTAGCGGGGGGGAACCATGAGCAGTTCTTC.

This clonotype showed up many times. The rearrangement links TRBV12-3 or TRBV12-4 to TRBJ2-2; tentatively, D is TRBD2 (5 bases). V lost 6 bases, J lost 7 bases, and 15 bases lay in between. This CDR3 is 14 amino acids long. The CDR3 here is CASSLALRGGELFF. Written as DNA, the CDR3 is TGTGCCAGCAGCCTGGCACTCCGGGGCGGGGAGCTGTTTTTT.

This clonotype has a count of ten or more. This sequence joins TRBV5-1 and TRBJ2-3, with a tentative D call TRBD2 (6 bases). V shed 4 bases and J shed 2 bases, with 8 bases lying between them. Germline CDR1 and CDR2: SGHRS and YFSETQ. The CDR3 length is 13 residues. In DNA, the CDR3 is TGCGCCAGCAGCACGGGAGACACAGATACGCAGTATTTT. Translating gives CASSTGDTDTQYF.

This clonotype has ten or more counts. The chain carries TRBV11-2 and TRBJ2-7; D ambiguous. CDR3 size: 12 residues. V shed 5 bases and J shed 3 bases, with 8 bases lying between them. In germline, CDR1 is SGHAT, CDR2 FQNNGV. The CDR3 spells CASSLPLYEQYF. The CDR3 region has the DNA TGTGCCAGCAGCCTCCCCCTCTACGAGCAGTACTTC.

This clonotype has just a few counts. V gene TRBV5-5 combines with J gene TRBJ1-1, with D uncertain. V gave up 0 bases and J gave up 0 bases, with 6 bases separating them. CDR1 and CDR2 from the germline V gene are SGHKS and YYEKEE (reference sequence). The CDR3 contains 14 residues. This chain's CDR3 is CASSLDWMNTEAFF. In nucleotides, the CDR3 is TGTGCCAGCAGCTTGGATTGGATGAACACTGAAGCTTTCTTT.

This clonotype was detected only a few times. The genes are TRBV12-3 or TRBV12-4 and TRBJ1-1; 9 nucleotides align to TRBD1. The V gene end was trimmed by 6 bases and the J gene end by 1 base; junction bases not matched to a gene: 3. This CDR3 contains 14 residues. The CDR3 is CASRPGQGNTEAFF. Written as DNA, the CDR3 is TGTGCCAGCAGGCCGGGACAGGGGAACACTGAAGCTTTCTTT.

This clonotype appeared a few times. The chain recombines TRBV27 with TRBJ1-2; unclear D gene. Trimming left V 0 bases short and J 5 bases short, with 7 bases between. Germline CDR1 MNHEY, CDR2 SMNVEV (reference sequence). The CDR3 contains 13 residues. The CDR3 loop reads CASSLSIRYGYTF. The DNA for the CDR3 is TGTGCCAGCAGTTTATCGATCCGTTATGGCTACACCTTC.

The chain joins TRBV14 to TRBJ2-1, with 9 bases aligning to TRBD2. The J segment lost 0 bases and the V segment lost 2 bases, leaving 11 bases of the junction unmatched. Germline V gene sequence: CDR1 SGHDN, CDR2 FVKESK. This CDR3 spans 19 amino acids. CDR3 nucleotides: TGTGCCAGCAGCCAACTTGAGGGTAGCGGGAGCTTCTCCTACAATGAGCAGTTCTTC. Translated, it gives CASSQLEGSGSFSYNEQFF.

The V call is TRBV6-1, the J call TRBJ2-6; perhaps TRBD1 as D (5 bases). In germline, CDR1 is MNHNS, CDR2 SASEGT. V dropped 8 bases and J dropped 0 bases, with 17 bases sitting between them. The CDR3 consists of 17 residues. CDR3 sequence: CASRLKTASSGANVLTF. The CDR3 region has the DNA TGTGCCAGCCGATTAAAGACAGCTAGCTCTGGGGCCAACGTCCTGACTTTC.

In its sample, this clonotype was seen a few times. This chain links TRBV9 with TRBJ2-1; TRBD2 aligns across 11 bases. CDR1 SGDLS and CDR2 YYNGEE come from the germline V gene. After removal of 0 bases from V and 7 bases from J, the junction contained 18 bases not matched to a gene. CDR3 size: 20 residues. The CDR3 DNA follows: TGTGCCAGCAGCGTAGCGGCTAGCGGGAGGCATCGCCTCCTGGGTAATGAGCAGTTCTTC. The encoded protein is CASSVAASGRHRLLGNEQFF.

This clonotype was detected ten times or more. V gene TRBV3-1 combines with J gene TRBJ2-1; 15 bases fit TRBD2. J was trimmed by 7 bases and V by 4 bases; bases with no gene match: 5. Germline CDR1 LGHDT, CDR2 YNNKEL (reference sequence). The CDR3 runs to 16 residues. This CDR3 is CASSLWTSGGGNEQFF. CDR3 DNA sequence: TGTGCCAGCAGCCTGTGGACTAGCGGGGGGGGAAATGAGCAGTTCTTC.

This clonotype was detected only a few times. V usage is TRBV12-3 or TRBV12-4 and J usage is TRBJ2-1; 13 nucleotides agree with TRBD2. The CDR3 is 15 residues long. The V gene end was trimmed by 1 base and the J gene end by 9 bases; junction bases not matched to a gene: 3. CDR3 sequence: CASSLVGLAGIEQFF. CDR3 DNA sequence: TGTGCCAGCAGTTTAGTGGGACTAGCGGGGATTGAGCAGTTCTTC.

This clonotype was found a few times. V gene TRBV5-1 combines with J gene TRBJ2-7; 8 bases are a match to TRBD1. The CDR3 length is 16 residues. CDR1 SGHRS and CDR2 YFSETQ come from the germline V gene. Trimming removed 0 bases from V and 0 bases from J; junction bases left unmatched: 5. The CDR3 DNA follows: TGCGCCAGCAGCTTGGCCGGGACAGGAGGCTCCTACGAGCAGTACTTC. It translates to CASSLAGTGGSYEQYF.

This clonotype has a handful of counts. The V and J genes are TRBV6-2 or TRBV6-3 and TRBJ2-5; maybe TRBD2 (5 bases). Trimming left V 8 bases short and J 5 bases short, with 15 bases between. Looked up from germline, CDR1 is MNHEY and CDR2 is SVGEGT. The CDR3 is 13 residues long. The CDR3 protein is CASLPRDRETQYF. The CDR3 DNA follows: TGTGCCAGCCTACCGAGGGATCGTGAGACCCAGTACTTC.

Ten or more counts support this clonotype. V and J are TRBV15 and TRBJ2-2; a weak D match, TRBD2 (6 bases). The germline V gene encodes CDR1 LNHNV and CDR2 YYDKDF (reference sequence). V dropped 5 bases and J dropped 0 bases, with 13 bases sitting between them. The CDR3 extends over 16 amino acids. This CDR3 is CATSGGIRPNTGELFF. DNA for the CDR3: TGTGCCACCAGCGGCGGGATTAGGCCGAACACCGGGGAGCTGTTTTTT.

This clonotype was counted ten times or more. The CDR3 DNA is TGTGCCAGCAGACCCGAACTAGCGGGGGGGCCAGATACGCAGTATTTT. Protein sequence: CASRPELAGGPDTQYF. V usage is TRBV12-3 or TRBV12-4 and J usage is TRBJ2-3; 13 positions agree with TRBD2. This CDR3 contains 16 residues. With V trimmed by 6 bases and J by 4 bases, 7 bases remained unmatched.

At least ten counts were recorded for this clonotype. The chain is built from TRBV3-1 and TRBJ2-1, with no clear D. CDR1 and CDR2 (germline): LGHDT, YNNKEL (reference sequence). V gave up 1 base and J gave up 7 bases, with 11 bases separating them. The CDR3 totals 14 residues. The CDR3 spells CASSQVTLSNEQFF. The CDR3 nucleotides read TGTGCCAGCAGCCAAGTTACCCTTTCTAATGAGCAGTTCTTC.

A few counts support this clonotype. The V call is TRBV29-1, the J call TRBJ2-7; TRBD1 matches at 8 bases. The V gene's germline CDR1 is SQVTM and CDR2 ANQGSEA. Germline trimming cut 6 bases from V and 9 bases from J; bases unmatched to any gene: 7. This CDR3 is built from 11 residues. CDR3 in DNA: TGCAGCGTAAATCTAGGACAGGGGCAGTACTTC. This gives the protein CSVNLGQGQYF.

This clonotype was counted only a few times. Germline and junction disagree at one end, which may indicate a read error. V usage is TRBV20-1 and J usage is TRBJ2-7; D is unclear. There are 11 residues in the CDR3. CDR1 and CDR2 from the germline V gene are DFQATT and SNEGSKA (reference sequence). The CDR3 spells CSAGESYEQYF. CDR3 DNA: TGCAGTGCTGGAGAATCCTACGAGCAGTACTTC.

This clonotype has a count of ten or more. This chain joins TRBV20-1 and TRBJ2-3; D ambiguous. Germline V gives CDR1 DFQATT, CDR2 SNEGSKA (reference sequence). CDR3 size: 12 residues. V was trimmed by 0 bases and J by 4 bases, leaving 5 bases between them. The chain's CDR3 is CSARDPPDTQYF. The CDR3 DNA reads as TGCAGTGCTAGAGATCCCCCAGATACGCAGTATTTT.

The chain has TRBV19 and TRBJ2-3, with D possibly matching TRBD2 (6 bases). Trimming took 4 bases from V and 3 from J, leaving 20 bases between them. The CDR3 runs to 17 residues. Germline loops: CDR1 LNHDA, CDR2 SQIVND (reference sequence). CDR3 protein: CASSTLALSSDTDTQYF. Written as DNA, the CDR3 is TGTGCCAGTAGTACCCTGGCCCTATCTAGCGATACAGATACGCAGTATTTT.

The DNA of the CDR3 is TGCAGCGCCCAACTAGGGGATACGCAGTATTTT. Amino acid sequence: CSAQLGDTQYF. The rearrangement joins TRBV29-1 to TRBJ2-3; possibly TRBD2 for D (5 bases). The CDR3 has 11 amino acids. Germline CDR1 is SQVTM and CDR2 is ANQGSEA. V was pared by 7 bases and J by 6 bases, with 11 bases between.

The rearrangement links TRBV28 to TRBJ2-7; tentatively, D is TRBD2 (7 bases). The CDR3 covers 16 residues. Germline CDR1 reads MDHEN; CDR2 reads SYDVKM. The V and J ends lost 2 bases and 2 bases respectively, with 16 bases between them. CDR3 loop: CASSLGCGGTTYEQYF. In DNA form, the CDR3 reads TGTGCCAGCAGTTTAGGTTGCGGGGGCACTACCTACGAGCAGTACTTC.